This T cell receptor beta chain came from a study of early T cells in non-severe SARS-CoV-2 infection (dated by TCRdb to the early 2020s). Turning to the overall study: Because TCR sequencing was done on bulk RNA from unsorted whole blood, the alpha and beta chains could not be paired.

Library preparation was by 5' RACE. These reads were obtained on a NextSeq 500. Unique molecular identifiers were attached to individual cDNA molecules in the TCR library protocol so that sequencing error and PCR bias could be corrected. Both TCR alpha and beta chains were sequenced, and tight co-correlation was observed between alpha and beta sequence abundances in each sample. Regarding the original processing steps: V gene, J gene and CDR3 annotation of TCR sequences was performed with Decombinator V4. Expanded TCRs were defined as changing significantly between any two time points under a Poisson model with p below 0.0001. TCR abundances were normalised to the total number of TCRs sequenced in each sample and reported as counts per million. TRAV1-2 paired with TRAJ12, TRAJ20 or TRAJ33 defined MAIT TCRs, while TRAV10 paired with TRAJ18 defined iNKT TCRs. VDJdb, accessed 1 November 2021, was searched for CMV, EBV and SARS-CoV-2 annotated TCRs, excluding TCRs annotated for multiple antigens. TCRdb reprocessed the public reads (quality trimming at Q25 with fastp, clone calling with MiXCR) and kept in-frame beta chains. CDR3 protein duplicates are merged, each entry listing the most common genes and DNA. For this entry, the V and J calls and clone size follow TCRdb and not the study's own pipeline. Here the sample has 45,000 to 55,000 distinct CDR3 sequences; about 6.3% occur a single time. 2.8% of the sample goes to the ten largest clones.

Beyond this particular receptor, the publication reports: VDJdb matching was skewed toward anti-spike CD8 responses and likely underestimated virus-specific expansions, missing private and CD4 specificities.

Set within a cohort of healthcare workers in London, UK, this nested case-control study involved weekly PCR testing of nasopharyngeal swabs along with blood sampling. Between 23 and 31 March 2020, the week of the UK lockdown, healthcare workers were enrolled and then followed up weekly for as long as 16 weeks. This clonotype was recorded at least ten times. Its recognized antigen is unknown. The sample holds no much larger clone one base away, and base qualities are not on file. The germline V gene yields LGHNA for CDR1 and YSLEER for CDR2. V ends up 2 bases short and J 5 bases short, with an unmatched junction base count of 9. The cysteine opens and the phenylalanine closes a CDR3 of 16 amino acids. Only the CDR3 region is kept as DNA, spanning 48 bases read in frame from base 1.

The receptor was isolated from an adult who was a healthcare worker with PCR-confirmed SARS-CoV-2 infection or an uninfected control (not recorded which). The chain is encoded by TRBV4-3 joined to TRBJ2-5; 9 nucleotides in the junction match TRBD1. The sequencing used whole blood, collected at baseline. The bases are TGCGCCAGCAGCCAATTGGCGGACAGGGGAGATGAGACCCAGTACTTC. This encodes CASSQLADRGDETQYF.